This is a list of T cell receptor beta chains from one sample in a study of cytotoxic CD8 clonotypes in ibrutinib-treated CLL. Using immunoSEQ multiplex PCR, the repertoire was profiled, and TCRdb retains in-frame clones only, with some absent. The profile covers 130,000 or so clones, with over 60% appearing a single time and 13% taken by the ten largest. The material sequenced was PBMCs, taken after 12 months of ibrutinib treatment. The receptors were gathered from a human donor with chronic lymphocytic leukemia. Both conserved end residues are part of each CDR3. The D gene is left open where the match is weak. A clone size is listed for some rows: how often the clone was seen (once, few, many), or a class if it is expanded.

d_call j_call clone_size v_call cdr3_aa cdr3_nt
TRBD2 TRBJ2-7 - TRBV4-3 CASSQATSANYEQYF TGCGCCAGCAGCCAAGCGACTAGCGCGAACTACGAGCAGTACTTC
- TRBJ2-1 - TRBV29-1 CSVGRGIDEQFF TGCAGCGTGGGCAGGGGAATCGATGAGCAGTTCTTC
TRBD2 TRBJ2-1 - TRBV18 CASSPKPPGTSVNEQFF TGTGCCAGCTCACCGAAACCCCCCGGGACTAGCGTGAATGAGCAGTTCTTC
TRBD1 TRBJ2-7 - TRBV28 CASRGTGGEYEQYF TGTGCCAGCAGAGGGACAGGGGGCGAATACGAGCAGTACTTC
TRBD1 TRBJ2-1 - TRBV29-1 CRTAGQGAHEQFF TGCAGGACGGCGGGACAGGGGGCGCATGAGCAGTTCTTC
TRBD1 TRBJ2-1 - TRBV4-2 CASSHIQGTYNEQFF TGTGCCAGCAGCCACATACAGGGGACCTACAATGAGCAGTTCTTC
- TRBJ2-1 - TRBV7-8 CASSLGNNEQFF TGTGCCAGCAGCTTAGGAAACAATGAGCAGTTCTTC
- TRBJ1-5 few TRBV30 CAWDRNSNQPQHF TGTGCCTGGGACAGAAATAGCAATCAGCCCCAGCATTTT
TRBD1 TRBJ2-7 - TRBV7-9 CASSLGTGGSEQYF TGTGCCAGCAGCTTAGGGACAGGGGGCTCCGAGCAGTACTTC
- TRBJ2-5 once TRBV7-9 CASSTPPGRTETQYF TGTGCCAGCAGCACACCCCCTGGCAGGACAGAGACCCAGTACTTC
TRBD2 TRBJ2-2 - TRBV28 CASSQVSAGGTGELFF TGTGCCAGCAGTCAAGTATCCGCGGGAGGCACCGGGGAGCTGTTTTTT
- TRBJ1-2 - TRBV30 CAWSVGEGYTF TGTGCCTGGAGTGTTGGGGAGGGCTACACCTTC
TRBD1 TRBJ1-2 - TRBV7-8 CASSLASQGDYGYTF TGTGCCAGCAGCTTAGCGTCCCAGGGGGACTATGGCTACACCTTC
- TRBJ2-1 - TRBV7-2 CASSLLDRLEQFF TGTGCCAGCAGCTTATTGGATCGCCTTGAGCAGTTCTTC
- TRBJ2-7 - TRBV5-1 CASSLTGGYEQYF TGCGCCAGCAGCTTAACCGGGGGCTACGAGCAGTACTTC
- TRBJ2-3 - TRBV30 CAWTVRRVTDTQYF TGTGCCTGGACCGTCCGTCGGGTCACAGATACGCAGTATTTT
TRBD1 TRBJ1-1 - TRBV15 CATSRIGWDRSNEAFF TGTGCCACCAGCAGAATCGGATGGGACAGGTCTAATGAAGCTTTCTTT
- TRBJ1-1 few TRBV6-6 CASSLLANTEAFF TGTGCCAGCAGCCTCCTCGCGAACACTGAAGCTTTCTTT
- TRBJ2-7 few TRBV18 CASSRDEFYEQYF TGTGCCAGCTCCCGGGATGAATTCTACGAGCAGTACTTC
TRBD2 TRBJ2-3 - TRBV10-3 CAIRLAGPTDTQYF TGTGCCATCAGACTAGCGGGACCCACAGATACGCAGTATTTT
- TRBJ2-1 - TRBV5-6 CASSGGVFSYNEQFF TGTGCCAGCAGCGGCGGGGTATTCTCCTACAATGAGCAGTTCTTC
- TRBJ2-2 once TRBV6-5 CASRRGGNTGELFF TGTGCCAGCAGGAGGGGAGGGAACACCGGGGAGCTGTTTTTT
- TRBJ2-6 - TRBV19 CASTIRSGANVLTF TGTGCCAGTACGATTCGCTCGGGGGCCAACGTCCTGACTTTC
TRBD2 TRBJ2-5 few TRBV27 CASSAGLAGVETQYF TGTGCCAGCAGCGCGGGACTAGCGGGAGTGGAGACCCAGTACTTC
- TRBJ1-2 - TRBV4-2 CASSQIHNNYGYTF TGTGCCAGCAGCCAAATACATAATAACTATGGCTACACCTTC
TRBD1 TRBJ2-7 - TRBV19 CASSILTGAVHEQYF TGTGCCAGTAGTATTTTGACAGGGGCAGTCCACGAGCAGTACTTC
- TRBJ2-5 - TRBV5-1 CASSFTQGSQETQYF TGCGCCAGCAGCTTTACCCAGGGGTCCCAAGAGACCCAGTACTTC
TRBD1 TRBJ1-3 - TRBV5-4 CASSGRDRVFSGNTIYF TGTGCCAGCAGCGGCCGGGACAGGGTCTTTTCTGGAAACACCATATATTTT
TRBD2 TRBJ2-2 - TRBV5-1 CASSLVLAGGGELFF TGCGCCAGCAGCTTGGTACTAGCGGGAGGAGGGGAGCTGTTTTTT
TRBD2 TRBJ2-1 few TRBV18 CASGLATYNEQFF TGTGCCAGCGGACTAGCGACCTACAATGAGCAGTTCTTC
TRBD2 TRBJ2-3 - TRBV11-2 CASSLDPLVAGLTDTQYF TGTGCCAGCAGCTTAGATCCTCTAGTAGCGGGCCTCACAGATACGCAGTATTTT
- TRBJ1-3 - TRBV29-1 CSVEDRRSGNTIYF TGCAGCGTTGAAGATCGCCGATCTGGAAACACCATATATTTT
- TRBJ2-7 - TRBV7-8 CASSLPRQEYEQYF TGTGCCAGCAGCTTACCCCGACAGGAATACGAGCAGTACTTC
- TRBJ2-3 - TRBV28 CASRLADTQYF TGTGCCAGCAGGTTAGCAGATACGCAGTATTTT
TRBD2 TRBJ2-7 few TRBV2 CASSEASGRAHEQYF TGTGCCAGCAGTGAAGCGAGCGGGAGGGCGCACGAGCAGTACTTC